Described below is a single T cell receptor (beta chain) sequence and its context. Its antigen remains unidentified. PCR was performed using 60 Vbeta and 13 Jbeta primers. Sequenced by immunoSEQ multiplex PCR; TCRdb stores in-frame clones only, minus some. The sample carries some 130,000 clones, over 70% recorded once. The V and J ends lost 4 bases and 5 bases respectively, with 14 bases between them. The CDR3 totals 14 residues. Germline values: CDR1 SEHNR, CDR2 FQNEAQ (reference sequence). This specimen comes from a study of cytomegalovirus exposure and HLA in healthy donors. Notes on the study in general: DRB1 had the most TCR associations and HLA-C the fewest, a later analysis found, with rates varying by HLA locus. A previous analysis found most TCR beta V segments productive roughly 90% or roughly 30% of the time.

Sequences were obtained from PBMCs. The chain carries TRBV7-9 and TRBJ2-5; D not certain. This TCR came from a woman in her late teens or twenties in good health and CMV-seronegative. The chain's CDR3 is CASSYHSLQETQYF. Written as DNA, the CDR3 is TGTGCCAGCAGCTATCACAGTTTACAGGAGACCCAGTACTTC.